This T cell receptor (beta chain) was found in a study of blood T cell repertoires in COVID-19. This CDR3 region has 13 residues. V dropped 4 bases and J dropped 6; count of bases not matched to a gene: 3. The germline V gene has CDR1 SGHRS and CDR2 YFSETQ. Libraries were prepared by immunoSEQ multiplex PCR; TCRdb keeps only in-frame clonotypes and omits some of them. Of some 240,000 clones listed, approximately 81% are singletons. The TCR originated in a woman aged 50 to 65 who had been exposed to COVID-19. This chain joins TRBV5-1 and TRBJ1-2, with 10 bases matching TRBD1. Sequencing was done on a sample of PBMCs or T cells enriched from blood (not recorded which). In DNA form, the CDR3 reads TGCGCCAGCAGCGGGACAGGGGTGAATGGCTACACCTTC. Encoded protein: CASSGTGVNGYTF.